Given below is one TCR beta chain in context. The antigen remains unidentified. This record belongs to a study of T cell responses to AZD1222 COVID-19 vaccine. Study observations and caveats: Vaccine-associated CD4 TCRs spanned spike, dominant at 160-218 and 743-854. In all cases, repertoires were sampled only after the peak T cell response.

V was pared by 5 bases and J by 2 bases, with 10 bases between. There are 14 residues in the CDR3. CDR1 and CDR2 (germline): MNHEY, SMNVEV (reference sequence). TCRdb's copy holds only in-frame clones and misses some; the assay was immunoSEQ multiplex PCR. The sample has some 110,000 clones, approximately 90% seen once. Second-dose intervals of approximately 4 or approximately 12 weeks were pooled. The chain links TRBV27 to TRBJ1-3; D unclear. The sequencing here drew on peripheral blood, taken 28 days after the second AZD1222 dose. This clonotype originated in an adult who received the AZD1222 COVID-19 vaccine. As DNA, the CDR3 is TGTGCCAGCAGTCGCAGGCAGCCTGGAAACACCATATATTTT. This translates into CASSRRQPGNTIYF.